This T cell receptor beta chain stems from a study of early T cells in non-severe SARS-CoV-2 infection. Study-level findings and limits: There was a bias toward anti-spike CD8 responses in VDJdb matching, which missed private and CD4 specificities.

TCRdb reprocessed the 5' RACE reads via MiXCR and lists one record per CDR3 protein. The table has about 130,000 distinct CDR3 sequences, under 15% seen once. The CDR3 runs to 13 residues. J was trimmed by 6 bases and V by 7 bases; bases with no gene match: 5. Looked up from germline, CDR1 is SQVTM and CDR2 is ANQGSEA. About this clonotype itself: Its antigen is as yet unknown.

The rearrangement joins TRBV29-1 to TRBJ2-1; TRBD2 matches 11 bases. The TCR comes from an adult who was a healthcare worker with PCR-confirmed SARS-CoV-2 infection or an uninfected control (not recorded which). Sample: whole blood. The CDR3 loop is CSATSGGLNEQFF. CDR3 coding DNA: TGCAGCGCAACTAGCGGGGGACTCAATGAGCAGTTCTTC.